Listed below are T cell receptor beta chains from one sample, sequenced in a study of preoperative IRX-2 immunotherapy in early breast cancer. The table came from immunoSEQ multiplex PCR; TCRdb's copy has only in-frame clones and leaves some out. Of about 23,000 clones listed, roughly 95% were seen once; the top ten hold around 16%. Source: tumor tissue, taken after IRX-2 immunotherapy. These receptors came from a human donor with breast cancer. CDR3s include the opening cysteine and the closing phenylalanine or tryptophan. A D gene is named only where the DNA matches it firmly. The listing skips clone size in some rows; elsewhere it reads once, few, many or a size class.

CDR3: CASSSPSGYTGELFF
DNA: TGTGCCAGCAGTTCCCCTAGCGGGTACACCGGGGAGCTGTTTTTT
size: once
V: TRBV28
J: TRBJ2-2
D: TRBD2

CDR3: CASSQRRLNTEAFF
DNA: TGCGCCAGCAGCCAAAGGCGGTTGAACACTGAAGCTTTCTTT
size: once
V: TRBV4-3
J: TRBJ1-1
D: -

CDR3: CASSFGWDGPPLHF
DNA: TGTGCCAGCAGCTTCGGATGGGACGGACCTCCCCTGCACTTC
size: -
V: TRBV7-9
J: TRBJ2-4
D: -

CDR3: CASSEFRGQGSETQYF
DNA: TGTGCCAGCAGTGAGTTTCGGGGACAGGGTTCAGAGACCCAGTACTTC
size: -
V: TRBV25-1
J: TRBJ2-5
D: TRBD1

CDR3: CASRKSPGEQFF
DNA: TGTGCCAGCAGAAAGAGCCCTGGGGAGCAGTTCTTC
size: -
V: TRBV7-8
J: TRBJ2-1
D: -

CDR3: CASSPIGGSGYEQYF
DNA: TGTGCCAGCAGCCCGATTGGCGGGAGTGGATACGAGCAGTACTTC
size: -
V: TRBV7-2
J: TRBJ2-7
D: TRBD2

CDR3: CASSPGGPTDTQYF
DNA: TGTGCCAGCTCACCAGGGGGCCCCACAGATACGCAGTATTTT
size: -
V: TRBV18
J: TRBJ2-3
D: -

CDR3: CASSLLVAGGPGSYNEQFF
DNA: TGTGCCAGCAGCTTGTTGGTAGCGGGAGGCCCGGGTTCCTACAATGAGCAGTTCTTC
size: -
V: TRBV7-6
J: TRBJ2-1
D: TRBD2

CDR3: CASSTGGAGWNEQFF
DNA: TGTGCCAGCAGTACGGGGGGTGCAGGGTGGAATGAGCAGTTCTTC
size: -
V: TRBV6-4
J: TRBJ2-1
D: TRBD2

CDR3: CASSLTGSSYNEQFF
DNA: TGTGCCAGCAGCCTGACGGGGAGCTCCTACAATGAGCAGTTCTTC
size: -
V: TRBV7-6
J: TRBJ2-1
D: -

CDR3: CASSVTGYSPLHF
DNA: TGTGCCAGCAGCGTTACAGGGTATTCACCCCTCCACTTT
size: -
V: TRBV9
J: TRBJ1-6
D: -

CDR3: CASSALADHFENTGELFF
DNA: TGCGCCAGCAGCGCTCTAGCGGACCATTTTGAAAACACCGGGGAGCTGTTTTTT
size: -
V: TRBV5-1
J: TRBJ2-2
D: TRBD2

CDR3: CAWSVLASLVGSNQPQHF
DNA: TGTGCCTGGAGTGTACTTGCATCCCTGGTTGGAAGCAATCAGCCCCAGCATTTT
size: -
V: TRBV30
J: TRBJ1-5
D: -

CDR3: CASSQDPLGRWRNEQFF
DNA: TGTGCCAGCAGCCAAGATCCTCTGGGTCGGTGGCGCAATGAGCAGTTCTTC
size: -
V: TRBV14
J: TRBJ2-1
D: -

CDR3: CASSEAPPGTGSPLHF
DNA: TGTGCCAGCAGTGAAGCGCCCCCCGGGACAGGATCACCCCTCCACTTT
size: -
V: TRBV2
J: TRBJ1-6
D: TRBD1

CDR3: CASSQDLSRELFF
DNA: TGCGCCAGCAGCCAAGACCTCAGCCGGGAGCTGTTTTTT
size: -
V: TRBV4-1
J: TRBJ2-2
D: -

CDR3: CASSLDLGAGYLHEQFF
DNA: TGTGCCAGCAGCTTAGATCTGGGTGCGGGGTATTTACATGAGCAGTTCTTC
size: -
V: TRBV11-3
J: TRBJ2-1
D: -

CDR3: CASSLDRVDEKLFF
DNA: TGTGCCAGCAGCCTGGACAGGGTCGATGAAAAACTGTTTTTT
size: once
V: TRBV6-5
J: TRBJ1-4
D: TRBD1

CDR3: CARICGVGYGYTF
DNA: TGTGCCAGAATCTGTGGGGTGGGCTATGGCTACACCTTC
size: once
V: TRBV5-3
J: TRBJ1-2
D: -

CDR3: CASSLDGTSYNEQFF
DNA: TGTGCCAGCAGCTTAGACGGGACTTCCTACAATGAGCAGTTCTTC
size: -
V: TRBV7-8
J: TRBJ2-1
D: -

CDR3: CASSESSSHNEQFF
DNA: TGTGCCAGCAGTGAATCTAGCAGCCACAATGAGCAGTTCTTC
size: once
V: TRBV2
J: TRBJ2-1
D: -

CDR3: CASRDRSYGYTF
DNA: TGCGCCAGCCGGGACAGGTCCTATGGCTACACCTTC
size: once
V: TRBV5-1
J: TRBJ1-2
D: TRBD1

CDR3: CSGGGLGDYEQYF
DNA: TGCAGCGGGGGGGGACTAGGGGACTACGAGCAGTACTTC
size: -
V: TRBV29-1
J: TRBJ2-7
D: TRBD2

CDR3: CASSFRQGVYNEQFF
DNA: TGTGCCAGCAGCTTCCGACAGGGGGTTTACAATGAGCAGTTCTTC
size: -
V: TRBV5-6
J: TRBJ2-1
D: TRBD1

CDR3: CASNLLGYTDTQYF
DNA: TGTGCCAGCAACCTCCTAGGATACACAGATACGCAGTATTTT
size: -
V: TRBV2
J: TRBJ2-3
D: -

CDR3: CASSSRPPDSNSPLHF
DNA: TGCGCCAGCAGCTCCCGTCCACCCGACAGTAATTCACCCCTCCACTTT
size: -
V: TRBV5-1
J: TRBJ1-6
D: -

CDR3: CASSQNRGSTDTQYF
DNA: TGTGCCAGCAGCCAAAACAGGGGGAGCACAGATACGCAGTATTTT
size: once
V: TRBV16
J: TRBJ2-3
D: TRBD1

CDR3: CASSSPLPSKDRGDEQYF
DNA: TGTGCCAGCAGCTCCCCTTTACCCTCGAAGGACCGGGGCGACGAGCAGTACTTC
size: -
V: TRBV7-9
J: TRBJ2-7
D: -

CDR3: CASSYSITDTQYF
DNA: TGTGCCAGCAGTTACTCGATCACAGATACGCAGTATTTT
size: -
V: TRBV6-6
J: TRBJ2-3
D: -

CDR3: CASSYGTGGNTIYF
DNA: TGTGCCAGCAGTTACGGGACAGGGGGAAACACCATATATTTT
size: -
V: TRBV6-6
J: TRBJ1-3
D: TRBD1

CDR3: CASRQARTEAFF
DNA: TGTGCCAGCCGACAGGCCCGTACTGAAGCTTTCTTT
size: -
V: TRBV25-1
J: TRBJ1-1
D: -

CDR3: CASSSWGEGRGQPQHF
DNA: TGTGCCAGCAGTTCATGGGGCGAGGGACGGGGTCAGCCCCAGCATTTT
size: few
V: TRBV27
J: TRBJ1-5
D: -

CDR3: CASSYEGGNNEQFF
DNA: TGTGCCAGCAGTTACGAAGGGGGGAACAATGAGCAGTTCTTC
size: -
V: TRBV6-7
J: TRBJ2-1
D: -

CDR3: CAWLGTSGRKRSGELFF
DNA: TGTGCCTGGCTAGGGACTAGCGGGAGGAAAAGGTCGGGGGAGCTGTTTTTT
size: -
V: TRBV30
J: TRBJ2-2
D: TRBD2

CDR3: CAWASGTQETQYF
DNA: TGTGCCTGGGCTAGCGGAACCCAAGAGACCCAGTACTTC
size: -
V: TRBV30
J: TRBJ2-5
D: TRBD2

CDR3: CASSPPFVWGNEQFF
DNA: TGTGCCAGCTCACCCCCCTTCGTCTGGGGTAATGAGCAGTTCTTC
size: -
V: TRBV18
J: TRBJ2-1
D: -

CDR3: CASSPWGGWGQETQYF
DNA: TGTGCCAGCAGCCCCTGGGGGGGGTGGGGCCAAGAGACCCAGTACTTC
size: -
V: TRBV5-6
J: TRBJ2-5
D: TRBD2

CDR3: CASSPYRDRASSNEKLFF
DNA: TGTGCCAGCAGCCCCTACCGGGACAGGGCCTCATCTAATGAAAAACTGTTTTTT
size: -
V: TRBV27
J: TRBJ1-4
D: TRBD1

CDR3: CASSYSGQGANNEQFF
DNA: TGTGCCAGCAGTTACTCGGGGCAGGGGGCTAACAATGAGCAGTTCTTC
size: -
V: TRBV6-6
J: TRBJ2-1
D: TRBD1

CDR3: CASSIKDSSNQPQHF
DNA: TGTGCCAGTAGTATTAAAGACTCTAGCAATCAGCCCCAGCATTTT
size: -
V: TRBV19
J: TRBJ1-5
D: -

CDR3: CSVVLDYGYTF
DNA: TGCAGCGTTGTGCTGGACTATGGCTACACCTTC
size: -
V: TRBV29-1
J: TRBJ1-2
D: -

CDR3: CAWSGWGSRPFNYGYTF
DNA: TGTGCCTGGAGTGGGTGGGGGTCTCGTCCCTTTAACTATGGCTACACCTTC
size: -
V: TRBV30
J: TRBJ1-2
D: -

CDR3: CASSHPGGEQFF
DNA: TGTGCCAGCAGCCACCCCGGGGGGGAGCAGTTCTTC
size: -
V: TRBV4-2
J: TRBJ2-1
D: TRBD2

CDR3: CASSTNGGDEQYF
DNA: TGTGCCAGCTCAACCAATGGGGGAGACGAGCAGTACTTC
size: once
V: TRBV18
J: TRBJ2-7
D: -

CDR3: CASSQTDYYGYTF
DNA: TGTGCCAGCAGTCAAACTGACTACTATGGCTACACCTTC
size: once
V: TRBV6-5
J: TRBJ1-2
D: -

CDR3: CASSFPGSYTEAFF
DNA: TGTGCCAGCAGCTTCCCGGGGTCTTACACTGAAGCTTTCTTT
size: once
V: TRBV5-5
J: TRBJ1-1
D: -

CDR3: CASSVETGFSYEQYF
DNA: TGTGCCAGCAGCGTAGAAACGGGGTTCTCCTACGAGCAGTACTTC
size: -
V: TRBV9
J: TRBJ2-7
D: -

CDR3: CASSFGDRGGYTF
DNA: TGCGCCAGCAGCTTTGGGGACAGGGGCGGCTACACCTTC
size: -
V: TRBV5-1
J: TRBJ1-2
D: TRBD1

CDR3: CASSLETGGNIQYF
DNA: TGTGCCAGCAGCTTAGAGACGGGGGGGAACATTCAGTACTTC
size: -
V: TRBV5-4
J: TRBJ2-4
D: TRBD2

CDR3: CASSLRSSGTDTQYF
DNA: TGTGCCAGCAGCTTACGGAGTAGCGGCACAGATACGCAGTATTTT
size: -
V: TRBV13
J: TRBJ2-3
D: -

CDR3: CASSHSRGSGYGYTF
DNA: TGTGCCAGTTCCCATTCGAGGGGATCTGGCTATGGCTACACCTTC
size: -
V: TRBV19
J: TRBJ1-2
D: -

CDR3: CASSESPGNRVNEKLFF
DNA: TGTGCCAGCAGTGAATCCCCGGGAAATCGAGTTAATGAAAAACTGTTTTTT
size: once
V: TRBV6-1
J: TRBJ1-4
D: -

CDR3: CASRDRTLMNTEAFF
DNA: TGTGCCAGCAGGGACAGAACCCTCATGAACACTGAAGCTTTCTTT
size: -
V: TRBV6-1
J: TRBJ1-1
D: -

CDR3: CASVRDRKYEQYF
DNA: TGTGCCAGCGTGAGGGACAGGAAATACGAGCAGTACTTC
size: few
V: TRBV2
J: TRBJ2-7
D: TRBD1

CDR3: CASSPHGQQETQYF
DNA: TGTGCCAGCAGCCCCCACGGCCAGCAAGAGACCCAGTACTTC
size: -
V: TRBV21-1
J: TRBJ2-5
D: -

CDR3: CASSYELAMKTEAFF
DNA: TGTGCCAGCAGTTACGAGTTAGCCATGAAGACTGAAGCTTTCTTT
size: -
V: TRBV6-6
J: TRBJ1-1
D: -

CDR3: CSVDGRGGRSTDTQYF
DNA: TGCAGCGTTGATGGTCGGGGGGGCCGGTCCACAGATACGCAGTATTTT
size: -
V: TRBV29-1
J: TRBJ2-3
D: TRBD2